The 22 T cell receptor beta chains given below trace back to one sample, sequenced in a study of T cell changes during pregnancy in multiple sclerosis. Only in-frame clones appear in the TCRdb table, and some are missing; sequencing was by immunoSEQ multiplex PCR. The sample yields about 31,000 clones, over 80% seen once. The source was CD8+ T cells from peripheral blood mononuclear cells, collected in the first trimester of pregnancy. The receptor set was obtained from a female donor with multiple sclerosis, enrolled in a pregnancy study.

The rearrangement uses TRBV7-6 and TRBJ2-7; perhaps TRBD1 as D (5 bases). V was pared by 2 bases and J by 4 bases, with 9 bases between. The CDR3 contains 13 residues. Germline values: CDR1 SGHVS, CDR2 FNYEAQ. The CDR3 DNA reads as TGTGCCAGCAGCTTACGATACAGGTACGAGCAGTACTTC. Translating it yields CASSLRYRYEQYF.

This CDR3 is CAWSTGQNTEAFF. The CDR3 nucleotides read TGTGCCTGGAGTACAGGGCAGAACACTGAAGCTTTCTTT. The rearrangement uses TRBV30 and TRBJ1-1; TRBD1 might be the D (6 bases). CDR3 size: 13 residues. CDR1 and CDR2 from the germline V gene are GTSNPN and SVGIG (reference sequence). V was pared by 2 bases and J by 1 base, with 8 bases between.

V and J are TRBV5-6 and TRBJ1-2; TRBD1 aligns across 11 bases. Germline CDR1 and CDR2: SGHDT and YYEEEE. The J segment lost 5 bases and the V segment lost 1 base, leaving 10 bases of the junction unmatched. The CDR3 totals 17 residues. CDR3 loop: CASSLTGQGALPYGYTF. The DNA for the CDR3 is TGTGCCAGCAGCTTGACCGGACAGGGGGCTTTGCCATATGGCTACACCTTC.

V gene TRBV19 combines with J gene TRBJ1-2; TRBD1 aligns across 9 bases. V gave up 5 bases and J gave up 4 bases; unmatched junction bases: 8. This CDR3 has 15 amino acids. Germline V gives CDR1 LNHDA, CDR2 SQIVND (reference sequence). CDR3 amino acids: CASSLWTGEGYGYTF. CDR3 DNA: TGTGCCAGTAGTCTCTGGACAGGGGAGGGCTATGGCTACACCTTC.

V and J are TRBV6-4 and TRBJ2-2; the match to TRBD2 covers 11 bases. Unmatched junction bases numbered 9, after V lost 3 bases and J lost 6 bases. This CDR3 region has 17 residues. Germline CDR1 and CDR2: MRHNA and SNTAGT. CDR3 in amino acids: CASSDSELAGDSGELFF. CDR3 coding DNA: TGTGCCAGCAGTGATTCGGAACTAGCGGGAGATTCCGGGGAGCTGTTTTTT.

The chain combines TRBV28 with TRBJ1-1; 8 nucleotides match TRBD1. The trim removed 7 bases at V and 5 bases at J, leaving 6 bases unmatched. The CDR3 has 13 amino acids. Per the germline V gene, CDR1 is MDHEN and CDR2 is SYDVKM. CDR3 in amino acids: CASTRTGQTEAFF. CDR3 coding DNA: TGTGCCAGCACCCGGACAGGGCAAACTGAAGCTTTCTTT.

CDR3 amino acids: CASTGGGAYNEQFF. The CDR3 DNA is TGTGCCAGCACGGGCGGGGGGGCCTACAATGAGCAGTTCTTC. The V gene is TRBV7-9, the J gene TRBJ2-1; the match to TRBD2 covers 9 bases. The germline V gene has CDR1 SEHNR and CDR2 FQNEAQ (reference sequence). The CDR3 runs to 14 residues. Trimming removed 7 bases from V and 2 bases from J; junction bases left unmatched: 3.

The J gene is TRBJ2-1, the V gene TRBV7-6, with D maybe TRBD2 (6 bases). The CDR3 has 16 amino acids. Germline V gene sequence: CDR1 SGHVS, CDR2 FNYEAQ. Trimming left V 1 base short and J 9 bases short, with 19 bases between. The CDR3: CASSLVWDSASSEQFF. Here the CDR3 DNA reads TGTGCCAGCAGCTTAGTTTGGGACTCCGCGTCTTCTGAGCAGTTCTTC.

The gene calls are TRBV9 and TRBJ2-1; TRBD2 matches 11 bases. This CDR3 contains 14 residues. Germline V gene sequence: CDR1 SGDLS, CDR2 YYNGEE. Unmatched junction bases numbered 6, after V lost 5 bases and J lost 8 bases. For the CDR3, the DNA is TGTGCCAGCAGAGGCACTAGCGGGGGTCATGAGCAGTTCTTC. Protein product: CASRGTSGGHEQFF.

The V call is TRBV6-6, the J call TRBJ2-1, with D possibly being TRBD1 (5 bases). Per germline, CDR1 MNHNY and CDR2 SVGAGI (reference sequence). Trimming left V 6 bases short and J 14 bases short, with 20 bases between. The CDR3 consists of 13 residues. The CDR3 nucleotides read TGTGCCAGCAGCTATTCTGTTTTGGCAGGGAAGTTCTTC. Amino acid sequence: CASSYSVLAGKFF.

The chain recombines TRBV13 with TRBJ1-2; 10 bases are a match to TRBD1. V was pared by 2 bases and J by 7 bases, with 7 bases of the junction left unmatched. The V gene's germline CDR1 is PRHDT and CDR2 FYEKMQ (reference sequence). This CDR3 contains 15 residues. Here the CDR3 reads CASSLWGTGVGGYTF. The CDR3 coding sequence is TGTGCCAGCAGCTTATGGGGGACAGGGGTCGGTGGCTACACCTTC.

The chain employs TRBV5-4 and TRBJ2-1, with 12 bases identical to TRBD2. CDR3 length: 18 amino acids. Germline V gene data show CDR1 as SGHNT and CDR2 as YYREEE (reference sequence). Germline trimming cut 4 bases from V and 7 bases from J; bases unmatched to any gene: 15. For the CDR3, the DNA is TGTGCCAGCAGCCTACCTGGGACTAGCGGGCCGGGCGGGAATGAGCAGTTCTTC. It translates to CASSLPGTSGPGGNEQFF.

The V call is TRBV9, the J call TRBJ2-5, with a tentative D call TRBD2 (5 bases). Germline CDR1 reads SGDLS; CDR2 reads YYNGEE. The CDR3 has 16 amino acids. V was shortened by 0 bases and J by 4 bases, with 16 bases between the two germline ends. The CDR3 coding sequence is TGTGCCAGCAGCGTAGCTGAGGGTCGTAGGGTAGAGACCCAGTACTTC. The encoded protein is CASSVAEGRRVETQYF. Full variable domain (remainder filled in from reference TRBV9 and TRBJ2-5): DSGVTQTPKHLITATGQRVTLRCSPRSGDLSVYWYQQSLDQGLQFLIQYYNGEERAKGNILERFSAQQFPDLHSELNLSSLELGDSALYFCASSVAEGRRVETQYFGPGTRLLVL.

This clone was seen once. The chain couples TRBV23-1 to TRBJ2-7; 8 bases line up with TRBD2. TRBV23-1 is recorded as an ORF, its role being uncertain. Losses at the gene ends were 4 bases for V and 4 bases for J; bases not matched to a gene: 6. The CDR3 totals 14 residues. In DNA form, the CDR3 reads TGCGCCAGCAGTCCCCGGGAGGGTTGGTACGAGCAGTACTTC. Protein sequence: CASSPREGWYEQYF.

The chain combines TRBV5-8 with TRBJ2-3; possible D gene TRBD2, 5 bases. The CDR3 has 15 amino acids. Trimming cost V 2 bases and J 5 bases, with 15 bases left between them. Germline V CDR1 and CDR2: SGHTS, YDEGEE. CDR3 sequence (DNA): TGTGCCAGCAGCTTCGAGGGATTTAGTGGAGATACGCAGTATTTT. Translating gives CASSFEGFSGDTQYF.

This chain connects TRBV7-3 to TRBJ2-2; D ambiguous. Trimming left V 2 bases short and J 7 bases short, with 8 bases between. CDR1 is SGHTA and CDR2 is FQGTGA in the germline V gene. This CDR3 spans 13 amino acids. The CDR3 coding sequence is TGTGCCAGCAGCTTAGATGTCGGCGGGGAGCTGTTTTTT. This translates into CASSLDVGGELFF.

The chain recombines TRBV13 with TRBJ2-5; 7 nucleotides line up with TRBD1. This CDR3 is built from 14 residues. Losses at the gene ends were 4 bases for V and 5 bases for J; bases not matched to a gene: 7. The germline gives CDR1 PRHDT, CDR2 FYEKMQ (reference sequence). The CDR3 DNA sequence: TGTGCCAGCAGCTCAACAGGGGAGAGTGAGACCCAGTACTTC. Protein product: CASSSTGESETQYF.

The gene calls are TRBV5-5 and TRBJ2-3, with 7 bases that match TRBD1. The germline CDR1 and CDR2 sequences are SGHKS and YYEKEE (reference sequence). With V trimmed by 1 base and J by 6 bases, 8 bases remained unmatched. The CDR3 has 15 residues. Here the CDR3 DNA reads TGTGCCAGCAGCTTGTTAACAGGGGCCATCGATACGCAGTATTTT. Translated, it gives CASSLLTGAIDTQYF.

CDR3: CASTPNRGPNQPQHF. The CDR3 DNA reads TGTGCCAGTACCCCGAACAGGGGTCCCAATCAGCCCCAGCATTTT. The V call is TRBV19, the J call TRBJ1-5; 7 positions agree with TRBD1. Germline CDR1 and CDR2: LNHDA and SQIVND (reference sequence). V lost 7 bases to trimming and J lost 3 bases; unmatched junction nucleotides: 9. The CDR3 totals 15 residues.

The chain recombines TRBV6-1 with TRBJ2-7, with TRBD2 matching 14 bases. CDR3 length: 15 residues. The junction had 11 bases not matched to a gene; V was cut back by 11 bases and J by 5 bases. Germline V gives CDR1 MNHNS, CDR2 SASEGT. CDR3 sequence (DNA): TGTGCCGCACGGGGGACTAGCGGGAGAGGCCACGAGCAGTACTTC. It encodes CAARGTSGRGHEQYF.

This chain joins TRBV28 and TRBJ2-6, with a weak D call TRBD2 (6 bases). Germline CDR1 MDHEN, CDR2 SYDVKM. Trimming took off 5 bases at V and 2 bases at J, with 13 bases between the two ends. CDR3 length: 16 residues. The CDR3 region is CASSMRDLAGANVLTF. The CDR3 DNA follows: TGTGCCAGCAGTATGAGGGACTTAGCTGGGGCCAACGTCCTGACTTTC.

DNA for the CDR3: TGTGCCAGCAGCCCCCGCCTAGCGGGAGCCTACGAGCAGTACTTC. Translated: CASSPRLAGAYEQYF. The chain recombines TRBV13 with TRBJ2-7; TRBD2 agrees at 10 bases. Germline CDR1 PRHDT, CDR2 FYEKMQ (reference sequence). With 5 bases clipped from V and 2 bases from J, the junction kept 6 bases outside the gene matches. The CDR3 length is 15 residues.